Included here is one TCR beta chain sequence, with context. The Seattle site enrolled patients during active infection and followed them longitudinally. In the authors' methods: By means of reference gene primer amplification, nucleated cell counts were estimated. TCRdb keeps only in-frame clones here, not all; method: immunoSEQ multiplex PCR. D and trimming come from the DNA, and the V and J calls and clone size come from that table. The sample lists roughly 180,000 clones, roughly 81% occurring once. The data stem from a study of blood T cell repertoires in COVID-19. Study information: PBMCs, B-cell-depleted T cells, or T cells were the source of the cDNA or gDNA that made up the material.

The CDR3 length is 16 residues. Looked up from germline, CDR1 is SNHLY and CDR2 is FYNNEI. The germline V and J ends were trimmed by 4 bases and 3 bases, with 15 bases remaining between them. Sequencing was carried out using peripheral blood. The chain carries TRBV2 and TRBJ2-2; maybe TRBD1 (6 bases). This TCR was sampled from a woman in her forties with COVID-19, enrolled during active disease. CDR3 loop: CASSGTGIWYTGELFF. The CDR3 bases are TGTGCCAGCAGTGGTACAGGGATTTGGTACACCGGGGAGCTGTTTTTT.